This is a list of T cell receptor beta chains from one sample in a study of cytomegalovirus exposure and HLA in healthy donors. Assay: immunoSEQ multiplex PCR; the TCRdb copy retains only in-frame clones and omits some. The table records around 69,000 clones, 95% to 96% of them present only once. Sequences were obtained from PBMCs. Every receptor here comes from a woman between 18 and 29 years old in good health and CMV-seropositive. Each CDR3 is given with its conserved first and last residue. A D gene is named only where the DNA matches it firmly. Size tells how often a clone was seen (once, few, many) or the class of an expanded clone, and some rows leave it out.

cdr3_nt | cdr3_aa | d_call | clone_size | j_call | v_call
TGTGCCAGCACTTACTCCAGGGGGCAGGTAGATACGCAGTATTTT | CASTYSRGQVDTQYF | TRBD1 | - | TRBJ2-3 | TRBV6-5
TGTGCCAGCAGCCCCAGAGCTAGTGAGACCGGGGAGCTGTTTTTT | CASSPRASETGELFF | - | - | TRBJ2-2 | TRBV13
TGTGCCAGCATTGGACTAGCGGGAGCTGGGGAGCAGTACTTC | CASIGLAGAGEQYF | TRBD2 | - | TRBJ2-7 | TRBV28
TGTGCCAGCAGTCTAGCGGGAGCAGATACGCAGTATTTT | CASSLAGADTQYF | TRBD2 | - | TRBJ2-3 | TRBV7-3
TGTGCCAGCAGCTTAAATCGGGGAGGGTACAATGAGCAGTTCTTC | CASSLNRGGYNEQFF | TRBD2 | - | TRBJ2-1 | TRBV11-1
TGTGCCAGCAGATATGGACAGGGGGGGGAGACCCAGTACTTC | CASRYGQGGETQYF | TRBD1 | - | TRBJ2-5 | TRBV28
TGTGCCAGCGGGGGTGGGGGCGCTGGAAACACCATATATTTT | CASGGGGAGNTIYF | - | - | TRBJ1-3 | TRBV11-2
TGTGCCAGCAGCCAAATGCCTAGCGTGATTAACAATGAGCAGTTCTTC | CASSQMPSVINNEQFF | - | - | TRBJ2-1 | TRBV14
TGTGCCAGCAGTGATGGCGGGAGGGATTACGAGCAGTACTTC | CASSDGGRDYEQYF | TRBD2 | - | TRBJ2-7 | TRBV2
TGTGCCAGCAGCTTCTCTATCACCGGGGAGCTGTTTTTT | CASSFSITGELFF | - | once | TRBJ2-2 | TRBV5-4
TGTGCCAGTATGACTAGCACAGATACGCAGTATTTT | CASMTSTDTQYF | - | - | TRBJ2-3 | TRBV19
TGTGCCAGCAGCCCCCGGGGGGGGTCCAGAGAGACCCAGTACTTC | CASSPRGGSRETQYF | TRBD2 | - | TRBJ2-5 | TRBV2
TGTGCCAGCAGTTTACAGAGCGGGGGCCCTTCCTACAATGAGCAGTTCTTC | CASSLQSGGPSYNEQFF | TRBD2 | - | TRBJ2-1 | TRBV27
TGTGCCAGCAGTCTGACAGGGGGCTATACCGGGGAGCTGTTTTTT | CASSLTGGYTGELFF | TRBD1 | - | TRBJ2-2 | TRBV2